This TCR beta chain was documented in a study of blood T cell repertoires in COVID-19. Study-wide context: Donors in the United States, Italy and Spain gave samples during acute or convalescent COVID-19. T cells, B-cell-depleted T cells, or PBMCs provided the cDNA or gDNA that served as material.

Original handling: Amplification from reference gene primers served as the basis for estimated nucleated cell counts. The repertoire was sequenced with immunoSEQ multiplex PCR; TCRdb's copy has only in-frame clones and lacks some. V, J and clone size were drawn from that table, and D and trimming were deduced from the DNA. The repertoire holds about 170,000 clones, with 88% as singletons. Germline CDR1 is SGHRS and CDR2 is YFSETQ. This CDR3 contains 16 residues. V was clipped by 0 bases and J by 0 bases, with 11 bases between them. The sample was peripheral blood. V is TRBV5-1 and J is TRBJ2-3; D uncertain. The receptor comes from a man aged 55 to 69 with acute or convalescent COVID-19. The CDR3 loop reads CASSLGPVTSTDTQYF. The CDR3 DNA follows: TGCGCCAGCAGCTTGGGGCCGGTGACAAGCACAGATACGCAGTATTTT. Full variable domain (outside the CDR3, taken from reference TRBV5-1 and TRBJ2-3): KAGVTQTPRYLIKTRGQQVTLSCSPISGHRSVSWYQQTPGQGLQFLFEYFSETQRNKGNFPGRFSGRQFSNSRSEMNVSTLELGDSALYLCASSLGPVTSTDTQYFGPGTRLTVL.